A single T cell receptor (beta chain) is shown here with its context. TCR beta chains were sequenced at survey level with immunoSEQ. The protocol was immunoSEQ multiplex PCR, while the TCRdb copy is restricted to in-frame clones and leaves out a portion. The data contain under 65,000 clones, over 90% of them singletons. Germline loops: CDR1 SGDLS, CDR2 YYNGEE. This CDR3 comprises 12 residues. V gave up 4 bases and J gave up 9 bases, with 12 bases separating them. Sequenced input: PBMCs. This receptor was taken from a man aged 40-55 years with rheumatoid arthritis. The V gene is TRBV9, the J gene TRBJ2-3; the D gene is possibly TRBD2 (6 bases). The CDR3 spells CASSRTSSTQYF. The CDR3, as DNA: TGTGCCAGCAGCCGTACTAGCTCCACGCAGTATTTT.